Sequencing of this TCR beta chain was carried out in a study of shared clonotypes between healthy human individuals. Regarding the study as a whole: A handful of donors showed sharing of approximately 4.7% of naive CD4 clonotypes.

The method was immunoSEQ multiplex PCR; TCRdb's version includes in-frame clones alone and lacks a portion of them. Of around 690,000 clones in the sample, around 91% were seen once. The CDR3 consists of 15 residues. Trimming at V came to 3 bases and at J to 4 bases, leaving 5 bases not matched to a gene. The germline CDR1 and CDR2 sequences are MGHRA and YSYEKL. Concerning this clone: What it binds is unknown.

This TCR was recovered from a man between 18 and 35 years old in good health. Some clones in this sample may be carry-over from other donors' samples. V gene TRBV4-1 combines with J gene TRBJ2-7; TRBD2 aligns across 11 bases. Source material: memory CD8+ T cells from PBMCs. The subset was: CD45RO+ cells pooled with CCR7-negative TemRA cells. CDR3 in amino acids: CASSHGIAGGYEQYF. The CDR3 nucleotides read TGCGCCAGCAGCCACGGAATAGCGGGAGGGTACGAGCAGTACTTC.